This TCR beta chain was retrieved from a study of shared clonotypes between healthy human individuals. Across the whole study: The cohort had a couple of women and a few men, ages 18 to 49.

Naive CD8 isolation took CD45RO-negative cells positively selected for CCR7 and excluded terminally differentiated effector memory CD45RA+ cells. Methods used by the authors: Filtering differed for immunoSEQ, which gave only junction sequences without quality scores. TCRdb keeps only in-frame clones here, not all; method: immunoSEQ multiplex PCR. The DNA gave D and trimming, while V, J and clone size come from that table. The data contain around 1.9 million clones, 90% to 95% of them singletons. Points on this clone: Its cognate antigen is unknown.

Study conclusions and caveats: Naive subsets usually exceeded memory subsets in estimated richness.

J lost 8 bases, V lost 4 bases, and 2 bases had no gene match. There are 14 residues in the CDR3. CDR1 and CDR2 from the germline V gene are SGDLS and YYNGEE. This chain joins TRBV9 and TRBJ2-1; 14 nucleotides match TRBD2. The clonotype was recovered from a man aged 18 to 29 in good health. Some clones in this sample may be carry-over from other donors' samples. The material sequenced was naive CD8+ T cells from PBMCs. This CDR3 is CASSLGLAGDEQFF. In nucleotides, the CDR3 is TGTGCCAGCAGCCTGGGACTAGCGGGAGATGAGCAGTTCTTC.